A single sample is the source of the 31 T cell receptor beta chains below, sequenced in a study of cytomegalovirus exposure and HLA in healthy donors. Use of 60 Vbeta and 13 Jbeta primers characterized the PCR. Repertoires were generated with immunoSEQ multiplex PCR, while TCRdb's copy carries only in-frame clones and drops some. The data contain roughly 90,000 clones, roughly 80% of them singletons. The sequencing input was PBMCs. Source of these receptors: a man in his late teens or twenties in good health and CMV-seronegative.

V usage is TRBV28 and J usage is TRBJ1-2, with D possibly TRBD1 on 6 matching bases. The germline gives CDR1 MDHEN, CDR2 SYDVKM. Trimming cost V 2 bases and J 7 bases, with 14 bases left between them. The CDR3 is 14 residues long. DNA for the CDR3: TGTGCCAGCAGTTTACTTCGGCCAGGGGCTGGCTACACCTTC. This encodes CASSLLRPGAGYTF.

This chain joins TRBV27 and TRBJ2-7; 10 bases match TRBD2. Looked up from germline, CDR1 is MNHEY and CDR2 is SMNVEV (reference sequence). The length of the CDR3 is 15 residues. With 1 base clipped from V and 6 bases from J, the junction kept 6 bases outside the gene matches. The CDR3 nucleotides are TGTGCCAGCAGTTTATGGGCTAGCGGGAGAGGCGAGCAGTACTTC. Its translation is CASSLWASGRGEQYF.

The chain joins TRBV5-6 to TRBJ1-5; 9 bases agree with TRBD1. CDR1 is SGHDT and CDR2 is YYEEEE in the germline V gene. J gave up 5 bases and V 0 bases, and 3 bases lay outside the gene matches. The CDR3 totals 15 residues. The CDR3 loop is CASSLAQGAYQPQHF. CDR3 in DNA: TGTGCCAGCAGCTTGGCACAGGGGGCATATCAGCCCCAGCATTTT.

This chain links TRBV11-2 with TRBJ1-4; D possibly corresponds to TRBD1 (5 bases). The germline V gene has CDR1 SGHAT and CDR2 FQNNGV. CDR3 length: 16 amino acids. Trimming took 4 bases from V and 4 from J, leaving 16 bases between them. The CDR3 nucleotides are TGTGCCAGCAGCTCCCCCTGGGGGGTTAATAATGAAAAACTGTTTTTT. Protein product: CASSSPWGVNNEKLFF.

This clone was picked up one time. This chain connects TRBV29-1 to TRBJ2-7; TRBD2 matches 8 bases. V shed 6 bases, J shed 0 bases, and the junction held 4 bases outside the gene matches. The length of the CDR3 is 13 residues. In germline, CDR1 is SQVTM, CDR2 ANQGSEA. The CDR3 is CSVRLANSYEQYF. The CDR3 DNA is TGCAGCGTGAGACTAGCGAACTCCTACGAGCAGTACTTC.

The chain links TRBV29-1 to TRBJ2-2; 9 positions agree with TRBD1. Trimming took 6 bases from V and 4 from J; bases not matched to a gene: 6. The CDR3 sequence is 14 residues long. CDR1 is SQVTM and CDR2 is ANQGSEA in the germline V gene. DNA for the CDR3: TGCAGCGTAACAGGGGGCCGTGGCACCGGGGAGCTGTTTTTT. This gives the protein CSVTGGRGTGELFF.

The chain combines TRBV7-2 with TRBJ1-3, with TRBD1 as a possible D gene (6 bases). The CDR3 is made up of 17 amino acids. Germline lookup yields CDR1 SGHTA and CDR2 FQGNSA. V was cut by 4 bases and J by 0 bases, with 16 bases left in between. DNA for the CDR3: TGTGCCAGCAGCTCGAACAGGGCATTCCCCTCTGGAAACACCATATATTTT. Translation gives CASSSNRAFPSGNTIYF.

The chain carries TRBV7-9 and TRBJ2-7; 9 bases are a match to TRBD1. V gave up 5 bases and J gave up 1 base; unmatched junction bases: 12. From germline, CDR1 is SEHNR and CDR2 FQNEAQ (reference sequence). The CDR3 totals 17 residues. The CDR3 DNA sequence: TGTGCCAGCAGCCGTCTTGGGGGGACAGGGAGTTCCTACGAGCAGTACTTC. This gives the protein CASSRLGGTGSSYEQYF.

The chain uses TRBV30 and TRBJ1-4; D is perhaps TRBD1 (5 bases). Looked up from germline, CDR1 is GTSNPN and CDR2 is SVGIG (reference sequence). Between the trimmed V and J ends, which lost 3 bases and 8 bases, there was a span of 22 bases. There are 16 residues in the CDR3. The CDR3: CAWRPLVGGGKEKLFF. CDR3 nucleotide sequence: TGTGCCTGGAGACCATTAGTCGGGGGAGGGAAGGAAAAACTGTTTTTT.

The rearrangement joins TRBV10-3 to TRBJ2-7; 12 positions match TRBD2. The ends lost 3 bases at V and 4 bases at J; junction bases unmatched: 1. The germline gives CDR1 ENHRY, CDR2 SYGVKD. The CDR3 contains 14 residues. The CDR3 DNA is TGTGCCATCAGTGAAACTAGCGGGAGGTACGAGCAGTACTTC. It codes for CAISETSGRYEQYF.

This chain joins TRBV19 and TRBJ1-1; 7 nucleotides match TRBD1. The germline V gene encodes CDR1 LNHDA and CDR2 SQIVND (reference sequence). This CDR3 spans 17 amino acids. J was trimmed by 1 base and V by 5 bases; bases with no gene match: 13. This CDR3 is CASSYKLAPGGNTEAFF. Here the CDR3 DNA reads TGTGCCAGTAGTTACAAACTGGCCCCAGGGGGGAACACTGAAGCTTTCTTT.

The chain recombines TRBV5-6 with TRBJ1-2; D possibly corresponds to TRBD1 (6 bases). Germline values: CDR1 SGHDT, CDR2 YYEEEE. The CDR3 runs 14 residues. Between the trimmed V and J ends, which lost 4 bases and 3 bases, there was a span of 13 bases. The CDR3 region is CASSMKGGDYGYTF. The DNA for the CDR3 is TGTGCCAGCAGCATGAAAGGGGGGGACTATGGCTACACCTTC. Full variable domain (missing parts from reference TRBV5-6 and TRBJ1-2): DAGVTQSPTHLIKTRGQQVTLRCSPKSGHDTVSWYQQALGQGPQFIFQYYEEEERQRGNFPDRFSGHQFPNYSSELNVNALLLGDSALYLCASSMKGGDYGYTFGSGTRLTVV.

The gene calls are TRBV27 and TRBJ2-5; D remains ambiguous. Per germline, CDR1 MNHEY and CDR2 SMNVEV (reference sequence). V was pared by 3 bases and J by 1 base, with 12 bases between. This CDR3 comprises 15 residues. CDR3 coding DNA: TGTGCCAGCAGTTTCCAATGGGCAGCCCAAGAGACCCAGTACTTC. This gives the protein CASSFQWAAQETQYF.

V usage is TRBV5-4 and J usage is TRBJ2-7; 10 bases agree with TRBD2. CDR1 is SGHNT and CDR2 is YYREEE in the germline V gene (reference sequence). The J segment lost 4 bases and the V segment lost 2 bases, leaving 3 bases of the junction unmatched. This CDR3 contains 14 residues. CDR3 sequence: CASSFPSGGYEQYF. CDR3 DNA: TGTGCCAGCAGCTTCCCTAGCGGGGGATACGAGCAGTACTTC.

The chain is built from TRBV30 and TRBJ1-6; no clear D gene. Per germline, CDR1 GTSNPN and CDR2 SVGIG (reference sequence). Trimming removed 2 bases from V and 7 bases from J, with 12 bases in between. The CDR3 covers 14 residues. The CDR3 here is CAWSYSAVNSPLHF. As DNA, the CDR3 is TGTGCCTGGAGTTATTCGGCGGTGAATTCACCCCTCCACTTT.

This clone was counted between two and nine times. The gene calls are TRBV9 and TRBJ1-3; possible D gene TRBD1, 6 bases. The V end lost 3 bases, the J end lost 8 bases, and 15 bases lay between the germline ends. The CDR3 totals 14 residues. The V gene's germline CDR1 is SGDLS and CDR2 YYNGEE. In DNA form, the CDR3 reads TGTGCCAGCAGCGGGGGGGGGACACCGGACACCATATATTTT. Its protein is CASSGGGTPDTIYF.

V and J are TRBV5-4 and TRBJ1-5, with D possibly matching TRBD1 (6 bases). Germline assignment: CDR1 SGHNT and CDR2 YYREEE (reference sequence). The CDR3 has 13 residues. V was pared by 2 bases and J by 9 bases, with 12 bases between. CDR3 nucleotides: TGTGCCAGCAGCTTATACAGGGATTCGCCCCAGCATTTT. Its protein is CASSLYRDSPQHF.

This chain links TRBV20-1 with TRBJ1-1; no reliable D call. Germline V gene lookup returns CDR1 DFQATT and CDR2 SNEGSKA (reference sequence). V was trimmed by 3 bases and J by 11 bases, leaving 13 bases between them. The CDR3 runs to 11 residues. CDR3 coding DNA: TGCAGTGCTAGCGGGGTAGGGCACGCTTTCTTT. It specifies CSASGVGHAFF.

This sequence joins TRBV29-1 and TRBJ1-3, with D tentatively TRBD1 (6 bases). There are 14 residues in the CDR3. V was clipped by 6 bases and J by 1 base, with 13 bases between them. Looked up from germline, CDR1 is SQVTM and CDR2 is ANQGSEA. The CDR3 protein is CSVEDSLSGNTIYF. The CDR3 DNA reads TGCAGCGTGGAGGACAGCCTTTCTGGAAACACCATATATTTT.

The genes are TRBV30 and TRBJ1-6, with 7 bases aligning to TRBD1. Germline V gene lookup returns CDR1 GTSNPN and CDR2 SVGIG (reference sequence). This CDR3 region has 12 residues. After removal of 3 bases from V and 13 bases from J, the junction contained 6 bases not matched to a gene. CDR3 protein: CAWRDRRDPLHF. The CDR3, as DNA: TGTGCCTGGAGGGACAGGAGAGACCCCCTCCACTTT.

The chain links TRBV5-1 to TRBJ1-1; maybe TRBD1 (6 bases). The V end lost 4 bases, the J end lost 7 bases, and 26 bases lay between the germline ends. The CDR3 loop spans 17 amino acids. CDR1 and CDR2 from the germline V gene are SGHRS and YFSETQ. The CDR3 spells CASSARVDLDRWGEAFF. The CDR3 bases are TGCGCCAGCAGCGCCCGGGTGGACTTAGACAGGTGGGGTGAAGCTTTCTTT.

The CDR3 DNA sequence: TGCGCCAGCAGCTTGGCCGGGACAGGGCCTAGGGCCTCGTGGGAGCAGTACTTC. This translates into CASSLAGTGPRASWEQYF. The chain uses TRBV5-1 and TRBJ2-7; TRBD1 agrees at 9 bases. The CDR3 runs 18 residues. Germline values: CDR1 SGHRS, CDR2 YFSETQ. Losses at the gene ends were 0 bases for V and 7 bases for J; bases not matched to a gene: 17.

The sample holds one count of this clone. CDR3 in amino acids: CASSPSGSYNEQFF. The CDR3 region has the DNA TGTGCCAGCAGCCCTAGCGGGTCATACAATGAGCAGTTCTTC. The J gene is TRBJ2-1, the V gene TRBV11-3; TRBD2 aligns across 8 bases. The V segment lost 5 bases and the J segment 4 bases; nucleotides outside the gene matches: 4. The CDR3 is made up of 14 amino acids. CDR1 is SGHNT and CDR2 is YENEEA in the germline V gene.

This sequence joins TRBV4-1 and TRBJ2-3; D is uncertain. This CDR3 has 15 residues. CDR1 and CDR2 from the germline V gene are MGHRA and YSYEKL. The ends were cut back, 4 bases at V and 1 base at J, with 12 bases in the middle. CDR3 nucleotides: TGCGCCAGCAGCCCCCTTAGCACGGGCACAGATACGCAGTATTTT. Residues: CASSPLSTGTDTQYF.

The chain combines TRBV9 with TRBJ2-2; tentatively, D is TRBD1 (5 bases). Germline V lookup: CDR1 SGDLS, CDR2 YYNGEE. The CDR3 contains 14 residues. V was cut by 1 base and J by 1 base, with 5 bases left in between. The CDR3 DNA follows: TGTGCCAGCAGCGTAACAGGGAACACCGGGGAGCTGTTTTTT. Its protein product is CASSVTGNTGELFF.

The rearrangement uses TRBV7-9 and TRBJ2-5; 7 bases agree with TRBD2. After removal of 0 bases from V and 5 bases from J, the junction contained 6 bases not matched to a gene. Germline V lookup: CDR1 SEHNR, CDR2 FQNEAQ (reference sequence). The CDR3 contains 15 residues. CDR3 protein: CASSLAAGGGETQYF. The CDR3 DNA reads as TGTGCCAGCAGCTTAGCGGCCGGGGGAGGGGAGACCCAGTACTTC.

The V call is TRBV10-3, the J call TRBJ1-1; 10 bases are shared with TRBD1. The CDR3 has 16 residues. Germline trimming cut 6 bases from V and 2 bases from J; bases unmatched to any gene: 9. Germline CDR1 reads ENHRY; CDR2 reads SYGVKD. The CDR3 DNA follows: TGTGCCATCAGGACCGGGACAGGGGTCGATAACACTGAAGCTTTCTTT. Protein: CAIRTGTGVDNTEAFF.

The chain joins TRBV6-5 to TRBJ1-2, with 10 bases matching TRBD1. Germline assignment: CDR1 MNHEY and CDR2 SVGAGI. This CDR3 contains 15 residues. The V and J ends lost 5 bases and 2 bases, in that order; junction bases with no gene match: 5. The CDR3 spells CASSRPGQGNYGYTF. The CDR3 DNA reads TGTGCCAGCAGTCGCCCGGGACAGGGGAACTATGGCTACACCTTC.

CDR3 nucleotide sequence: TGCAGCGTGTGGGCGGGGGCCTCCTACGAGCAGTACTTC. Its translation: CSVWAGASYEQYF. This chain joins TRBV29-1 and TRBJ2-7; a weak D match, TRBD2 (7 bases). Germline V gene sequence: CDR1 SQVTM, CDR2 ANQGSEA. Trimming took off 6 bases at V and 0 bases at J, with 12 bases between the two ends. The CDR3 is 13 residues long.

The chain joins TRBV6-1 to TRBJ1-6, with D tentatively TRBD1 (5 bases). The CDR3 runs 15 residues. V dropped 2 bases and J dropped 6 bases, with 11 bases sitting between them. The germline gives CDR1 MNHNS, CDR2 SASEGT. DNA of the CDR3: TGTGCCAGCAGTGAACAGGGTCCAGTTAATTCACCCCTCCACTTT. It encodes CASSEQGPVNSPLHF.

This chain joins TRBV6-5 and TRBJ2-7, with a weak D call TRBD2 (5 bases). V was cut by 7 bases and J by 4 bases, with 20 bases left in between. This CDR3 is 15 amino acids long. Germline V gene data show CDR1 as MNHEY and CDR2 as SVGAGI. Written as DNA, the CDR3 is TGTGCCAGCAAGCCCTTGGCTGGGTCGGGGTACGAGCAGTACTTC. Its protein product is CASKPLAGSGYEQYF.